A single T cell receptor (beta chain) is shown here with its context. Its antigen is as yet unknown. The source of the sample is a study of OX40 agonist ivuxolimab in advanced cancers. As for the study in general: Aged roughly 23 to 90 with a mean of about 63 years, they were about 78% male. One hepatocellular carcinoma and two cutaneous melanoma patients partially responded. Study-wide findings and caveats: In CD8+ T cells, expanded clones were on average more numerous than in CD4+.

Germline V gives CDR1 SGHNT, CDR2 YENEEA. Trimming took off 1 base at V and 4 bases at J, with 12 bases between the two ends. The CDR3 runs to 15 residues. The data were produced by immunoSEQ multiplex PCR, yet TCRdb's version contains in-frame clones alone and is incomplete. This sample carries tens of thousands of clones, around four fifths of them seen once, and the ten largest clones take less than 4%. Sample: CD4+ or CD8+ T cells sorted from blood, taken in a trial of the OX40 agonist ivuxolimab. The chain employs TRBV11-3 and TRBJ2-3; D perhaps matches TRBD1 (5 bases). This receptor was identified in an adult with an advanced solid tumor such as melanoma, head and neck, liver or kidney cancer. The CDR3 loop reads CASSLGGQGSDTQYF. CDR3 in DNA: TGTGCCAGCAGCTTAGGGGGTCAGGGTTCAGATACGCAGTATTTT.